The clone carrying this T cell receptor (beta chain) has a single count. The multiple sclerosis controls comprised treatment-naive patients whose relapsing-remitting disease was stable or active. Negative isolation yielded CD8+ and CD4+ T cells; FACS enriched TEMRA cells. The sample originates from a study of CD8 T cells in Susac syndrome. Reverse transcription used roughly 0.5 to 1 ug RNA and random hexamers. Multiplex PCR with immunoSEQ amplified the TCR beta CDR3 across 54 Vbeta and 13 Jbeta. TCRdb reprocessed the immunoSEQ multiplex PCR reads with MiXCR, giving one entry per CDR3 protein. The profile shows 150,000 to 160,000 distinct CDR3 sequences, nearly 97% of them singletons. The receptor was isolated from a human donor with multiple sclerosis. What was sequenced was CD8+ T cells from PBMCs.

The CDR3: CSARWDSEHYGYTF. CDR3 coding DNA: TGCAGTGCTAGGTGGGACAGCGAACACTATGGCTACACCTTC. The chain combines TRBV20-1 with TRBJ1-2, with TRBD1 identical over 7 bases. Per germline, CDR1 DFQATT and CDR2 SNEGSKA (reference sequence). There are 14 residues in the CDR3. J lost 3 bases, V lost 3 bases, and 7 bases had no gene match.